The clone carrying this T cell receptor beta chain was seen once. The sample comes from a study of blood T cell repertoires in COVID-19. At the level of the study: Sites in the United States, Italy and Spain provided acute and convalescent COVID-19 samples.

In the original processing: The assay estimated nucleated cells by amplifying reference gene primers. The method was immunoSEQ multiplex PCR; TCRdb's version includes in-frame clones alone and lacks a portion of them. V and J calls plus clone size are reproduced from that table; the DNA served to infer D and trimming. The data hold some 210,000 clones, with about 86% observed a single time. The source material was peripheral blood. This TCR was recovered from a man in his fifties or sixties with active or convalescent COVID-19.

CDR3: CASSRAWNEQFF. CDR3 nucleotide sequence: TGTGCCAGCAGCCGAGCTTGGAATGAGCAGTTCTTC. The gene calls are TRBV11-2 and TRBJ2-1; D not certain. Deletions cut 5 bases from V and 7 bases from J, with 9 bases between. Per the germline V gene, CDR1 is SGHAT and CDR2 is FQNNGV. The CDR3 loop spans 12 amino acids.